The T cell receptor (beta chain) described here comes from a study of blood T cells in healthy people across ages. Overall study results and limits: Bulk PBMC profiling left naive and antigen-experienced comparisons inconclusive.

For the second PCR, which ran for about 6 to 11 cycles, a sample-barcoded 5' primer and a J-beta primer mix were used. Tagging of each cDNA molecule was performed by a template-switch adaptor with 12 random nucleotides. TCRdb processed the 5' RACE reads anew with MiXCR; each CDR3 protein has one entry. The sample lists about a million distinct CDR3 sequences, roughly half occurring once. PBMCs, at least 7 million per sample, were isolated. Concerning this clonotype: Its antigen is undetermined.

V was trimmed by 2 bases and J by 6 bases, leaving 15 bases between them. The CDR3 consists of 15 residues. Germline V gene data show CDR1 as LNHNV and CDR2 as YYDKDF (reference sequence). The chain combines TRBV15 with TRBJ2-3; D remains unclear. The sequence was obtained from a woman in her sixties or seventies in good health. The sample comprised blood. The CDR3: CATSRTTLIVDTQYF. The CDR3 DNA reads TGTGCCACCAGCAGAACCACTCTTATCGTTGATACGCAGTATTTT.